Listed below are T cell receptor beta chains from one sample, sequenced in a study of T cell repertoires in cytomegalovirus infection. These receptors lack a known antigen. TCRdb called the reads again in MiXCR, with one record for every CDR3 protein. The data show fewer than 850,000 distinct CDR3 sequences, approximately 32% seen once. The sequencing used cultured CD8+ T cells from PBMCs, collected from culture after CMV antigen stimulation. The receptor source for this set is a human donor in good health (CMV status not recorded). Some clones in this sample may be carry-over from other donors' samples. The CDR3 runs from the conserved cysteine through the conserved F or W.

TRBV6-6	TRBJ2-3	CASSAVGVTTDTQYF
TRBV7-2	TRBJ2-1	CASSPAGTSGGNEQFF
TRBV27	TRBJ1-2	CASSSGPQAPTNYGYTF
TRBV6-8	TRBJ2-1	CASSSHEDLTQFF
TRBV20-1	TRBJ1-4	CSARARWDRASATNEKLFF
TRBV25-1	TRBJ2-6	CASKQGSGANVLTF
TRBV28	TRBJ2-5	CASSHLRYQETQYF
TRBV6-5	TRBJ2-1	CATSGSSSYNEQFF
TRBV6-6	TRBJ1-2	CASSYGEAGGLVYYGYTF
TRBV10-3	TRBJ2-3	CAIKPGVRSTDTQYF
TRBV6-6	TRBJ1-4	CASSYLKGGDSSNEKLFF
TRBV6-1	TRBJ2-7	CASSEGLSSNSYEQYF
TRBV6-1	TRBJ2-7	CASSEVPYSYEQYF
TRBV19	TRBJ1-2	CASRTGPTRNLYGYTF
TRBV12-3/TRBV12-4	TRBJ2-2	CASSPSEYLNTGELFF
TRBV4-3	TRBJ1-5	CASSQDNGPPPGQPQHF
TRBV9	TRBJ2-3	CASSPGRDTLPTDTQYF
TRBV6-2/TRBV6-3	TRBJ2-2	CASSPPEGRRPAPTGELFF
TRBV11-3	TRBJ2-3	CARSSRGGGSSTDTQYF
TRBV27	TRBJ1-2	CASSLSVAIGGYGYTF
TRBV12-3/TRBV12-4	TRBJ1-6	CASSFTTEGRVRTPLHF
TRBV6-5	TRBJ2-1	CASSPGSSPYNEQFF